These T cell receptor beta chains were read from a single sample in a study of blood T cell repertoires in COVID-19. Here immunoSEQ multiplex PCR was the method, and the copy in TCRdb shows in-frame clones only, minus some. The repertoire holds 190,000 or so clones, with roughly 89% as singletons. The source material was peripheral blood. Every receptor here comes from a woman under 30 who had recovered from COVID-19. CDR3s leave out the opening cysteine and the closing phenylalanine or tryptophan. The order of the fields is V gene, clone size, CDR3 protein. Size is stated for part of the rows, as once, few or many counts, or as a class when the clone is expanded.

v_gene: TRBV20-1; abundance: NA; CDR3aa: SACGGTSGTTDTQY
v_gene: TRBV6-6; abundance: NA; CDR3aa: ASSPGTANYGYT
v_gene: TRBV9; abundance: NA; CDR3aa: ASSSGQPPEAF
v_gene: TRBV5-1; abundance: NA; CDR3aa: ASSTGTGADGYT
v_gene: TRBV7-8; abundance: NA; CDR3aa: ASSGRAPGETQY
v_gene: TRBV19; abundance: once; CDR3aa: ASTRGDSNYGYT
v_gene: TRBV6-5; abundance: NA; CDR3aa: ASSLGTYGYT
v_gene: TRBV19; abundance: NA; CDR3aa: ASRNRGGYGYT
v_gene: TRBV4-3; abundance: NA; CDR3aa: ASTVRAGQGSPLH
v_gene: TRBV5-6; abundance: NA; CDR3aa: ASSFGTLTYEQY
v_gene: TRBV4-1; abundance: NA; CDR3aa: ASSQEATSGRASADTQY
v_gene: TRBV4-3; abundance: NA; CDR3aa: ASSQEMEGGFQETQY
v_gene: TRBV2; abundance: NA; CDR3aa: ASSLTSRETQY
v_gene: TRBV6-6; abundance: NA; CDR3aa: ASSPRASGGYYNEQF
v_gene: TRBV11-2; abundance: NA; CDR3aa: ASRQRGDYEQY
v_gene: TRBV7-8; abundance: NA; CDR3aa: ASKQATSNYGYT
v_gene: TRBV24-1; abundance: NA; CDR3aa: ATSDFRGPLYGYT
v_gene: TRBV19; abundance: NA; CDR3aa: ASRSGTRNTGELF
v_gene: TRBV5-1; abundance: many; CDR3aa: ASSLDVTHPTGSYNEQF
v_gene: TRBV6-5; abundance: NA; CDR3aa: ASSYSGRRMGNTIY
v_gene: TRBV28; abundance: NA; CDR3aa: ASSLGLASGTYEQY
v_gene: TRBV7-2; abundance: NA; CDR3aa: ASSSPGQGKREAF
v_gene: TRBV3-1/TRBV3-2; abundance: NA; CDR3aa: ASSQQGGNSPLH
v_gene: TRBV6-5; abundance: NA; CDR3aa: ASGQDGRNTIY
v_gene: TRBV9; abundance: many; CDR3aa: ASSRRDSPYNEQF
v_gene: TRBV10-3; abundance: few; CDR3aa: AISESGGGQETQY
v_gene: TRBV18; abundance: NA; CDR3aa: ASSPPSGSRNEQF
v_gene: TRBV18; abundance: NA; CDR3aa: ASSPGTSLQETQY
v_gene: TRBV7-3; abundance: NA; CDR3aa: ASSSGNTGELF
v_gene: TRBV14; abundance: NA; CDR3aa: ASSQLGSQETQY
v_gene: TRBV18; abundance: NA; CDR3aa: ASSPTRQGGEKLF
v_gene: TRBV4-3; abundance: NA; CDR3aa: ASSQPPSVGETQY
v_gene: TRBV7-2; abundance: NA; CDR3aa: ASSWDRDRGNYT
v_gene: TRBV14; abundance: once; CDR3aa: ASSRSGVGANVLT
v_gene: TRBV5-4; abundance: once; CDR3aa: ASSLEQGRGNSPLH
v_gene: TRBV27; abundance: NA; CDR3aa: ASSLWDRVPYEQY
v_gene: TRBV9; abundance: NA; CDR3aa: ASSARLERGGELF
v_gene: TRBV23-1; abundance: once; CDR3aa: ASGPGTGVHEQY